This T cell receptor (beta chain) came from a study of spatial heterogeneity in lung cancer. On the study more broadly: Within tumor regions, the number of TCR transcripts tracked closely with a T cell module score obtained from matched bulk RNA-seq.

This clonotype has a count of ten or more. The antigen is unknown. Germline V CDR1 and CDR2: SGHNT, YYREEE (reference sequence). The CDR3 spans 16 residues. The ends were cut back, 0 bases at V and 1 base at J, with 10 bases in the middle. Study outcomes and limitations: Counts that tracked tumor mutation counts were those of expanded intratumoral alpha and beta TCRs.

Carried by each TCR cDNA molecule was a unique molecular identifier. TCRdb itself ran the 5' RACE reads through MiXCR, one entry per CDR3 protein. Of 3,900 or so distinct CDR3 sequences listed, about 4% were seen once; the top ten hold approximately 49%. The time point: sample taken at primary tumor resection. Donation came from around 72 patients with untreated early-stage non-small cell lung cancer. Extraction of whole RNA from tumor, nontumor lung or frozen PBMC preceded unsorted sequencing. The gene calls are TRBV5-4 and TRBJ2-2; D gene ambiguous. Sequencing was performed on lung tumor tissue, taken at surgery. This clonotype was sampled from a male donor with early-stage non-small cell lung cancer. CDR3: CASSLGSQRNTGELFF. CDR3 sequence (DNA): TGTGCCAGCAGCTTGGGGAGCCAGAGGAACACCGGGGAGCTGTTTTTT.